The next 7 T cell receptor beta chains were all read from a single sample in a study of regulatory and conventional T cells in RAG deficiency (dated by TCRdb to 2017 to 2019). Before genomic DNA extraction, conventional CD4+ T cells were isolated from blood as CD25-low CD127-high cells. Preparation of the library involved the immunoSEQ multiplex PCR assay. The clones in this table, taken by TCRdb from immuneACCESS, are in-frame only. Not every clone is retained; where verified, under half of the shortfall comes from an unresolved V gene, and the cause of the rest is unknown. The sample table contains more than 20,000 clones; only one count was recorded for around 94% of them. The biggest ten clones account for roughly 0.73% of the sample. This same sample was also taken into another study, of regulatory T cells. According to the second study: The multiplex PCR used 52 forward TRBV primers and 13 reverse TRBJ primers, with assay-based and computational corrections for amplification bias.

The sequenced sample consisted of CD4+ T cells sorted from blood. These receptors were collected from a human donor in good health.

This CDR3 is CASSYSRNREAFF. The CDR3 nucleotides read TGTGCCAGCAGTTACTCGAGAAACAGAGAAGCTTTCTTT. V and J are TRBV6-5 and TRBJ1-1; D unresolved. The CDR3 length is 13 residues. Trimming took 0 bases from V and 8 from J, leaving 10 bases between them. CDR1 is MNHEY and CDR2 is SVGAGI in the germline V gene.

The V and J genes are TRBV13 and TRBJ2-5; 9 bases agree with TRBD1. The J call may be faulty, since TRBJ2-7 better matches the DNA end. Germline V gene lookup returns CDR1 PRHDT and CDR2 FYEKMQ (reference sequence). This CDR3 spans 14 amino acids. The CDR3 loop is CASSLGQGPYEQYF. The DNA for the CDR3 is TGTGCCAGCAGCTTGGGACAGGGTCCCTACGAGCAGTACTTC.

This clone has a single count. The rearrangement links TRBV5-1 to TRBJ1-4, with a weak D call TRBD1 (6 bases). The CDR3 contains 15 residues. V lost 0 bases to trimming and J lost 5 bases, with 11 bases between them. Germline CDR1 is SGHRS and CDR2 is YFSETQ. CDR3 DNA: TGCGCCAGCAGCTTGGATGCAGGGACAAATGAAAAACTGTTTTTT. Protein: CASSLDAGTNEKLFF.

This chain links TRBV19 with TRBJ2-7, with D possibly called TRBD1 or TRBD2 (6 bases each). Trimming stripped 1 base from V and 9 bases from J, with 19 bases between. The CDR3 has 15 residues. Germline loops: CDR1 LNHDA, CDR2 SQIVND (reference sequence). This CDR3 reads CASSIALRGARGQYF. CDR3 DNA sequence: TGTGCCAGTAGTATAGCCCTAAGGGGGGCCCGGGGGCAGTACTTC. The whole variable domain, filled in from reference TRBV19 and TRBJ2-7, reads DGGITQSPKYLFRKEGQNVTLSCEQNLNHDAMYWYRQDPGQGLRLIYYSQIVNDFQKGDIAEGYSVSREKKESFPLTVTSAQKNPTAFYLCASSIALRGARGQYFGPGTRLTVT.

This rearrangement joins TRBV19 to TRBJ1-1; 8 bases are a match to TRBD1. The CDR3 sequence is 14 residues long. J lost 5 bases, V lost 3 bases, and 5 bases had no gene match. From germline, CDR1 is LNHDA and CDR2 SQIVND (reference sequence). The CDR3 DNA is TGTGCCAGTAGTATCCAGGGGGCTGGAACTGAAGCTTTCTTT. Protein sequence: CASSIQGAGTEAFF.

The rearrangement links TRBV11-3 to TRBJ2-5; D may be TRBD2 (7 bases). Trimming removed 3 bases at V and 1 base at J, with 12 bases between. In germline, CDR1 is SGHNT, CDR2 YENEEA. There are 15 residues in the CDR3. DNA of the CDR3: TGTGCCAGCAGCTTCGACGGGGGGCCCCAAGAGACCCAGTACTTC. This sequence encodes CASSFDGGPQETQYF.

The chain has TRBV11-2 and TRBJ2-7; unclear D gene. CDR1 is SGHAT, CDR2 FQNNGV, per germline. The CDR3 contains 14 residues. The ends were cut back, 1 base at V and 7 bases at J, with 14 bases in the middle. The CDR3 sequence: CASSLGYSMGEQYF. Here the CDR3 DNA reads TGTGCCAGCAGCTTAGGCTACAGCATGGGGGAGCAGTACTTC. Using reference TRBV11-2 and TRBJ2-7 for the parts outside the CDR3, the full variable domain is EAGVAQSPRYKIIEKRQSVAFWCNPISGHATLYWYQQILGQGPKLLIQFQNNGVVDDSQLPKDRFSAERLKGVDSTLKIQPAKLEDSAVYLCASSLGYSMGEQYFGPGTRLTVT.